This T cell receptor beta chain derives from a study of cytomegalovirus exposure and HLA in healthy donors. Overall study: An early release of data contained 75 million to 90 million unique TCRs, which came from HLA-typed donors. General study findings and limits: Some V segments, including TRBV6-2 and TRBV6-3, were excluded as indistinguishable. Analysis performed later found over 15,000 TCR beta sequences associated with HLA alleles at 0.05 false discovery rate. Accurate prediction of HLA-A and HLA-B alleles (for most subjects) was reportedly achieved from TCR beta sequences.

PCR employed 60 Vbeta and 13 Jbeta primers. Only in-frame clones appear in the TCRdb table, and some are missing; sequencing was by immunoSEQ multiplex PCR. This table has around 94,000 clones, approximately 80% appearing once. As for this clone: Its antigen is still unknown.

CDR1 is SGHRS, CDR2 YFSETQ, per germline. The CDR3 spans 14 residues. V was cut by 7 bases and J by 3 bases, with 15 bases left in between. The clonotype was recovered from a human donor in good health. Sequenced sample: PBMCs. This chain links TRBV5-1 with TRBJ2-3; tentatively, D is TRBD2 (6 bases). The CDR3, as DNA: TGCGCCAGCTGCCCCGGGAGTAGTACAGATACGCAGTATTTT. Protein product: CASCPGSSTDTQYF.